This entry features one T cell receptor beta chain sequence. The sample comes from a study of T cell changes during pregnancy in multiple sclerosis. V was pared by 1 base and J by 1 base, with 15 bases of the junction left unmatched. CDR1 is MGHRA, CDR2 YSYEKL, per germline. The CDR3 consists of 19 residues. The method was immunoSEQ multiplex PCR; TCRdb's version includes in-frame clones alone and lacks a portion of them. The sample records about 34,000 clones, 90% being singletons. The chain links TRBV4-1 to TRBJ1-1, with 7 bases lining up with TRBD1. Sequencing was performed on CD8+ T cells from peripheral blood mononuclear cells, taken before pregnancy. The TCR was taken from a female donor with multiple sclerosis, enrolled in a pregnancy study. CDR3 coding DNA: TGCGCCAGCAGCCAAGTCATCTCCAACAGGGGTGGGTGGAACACTGAAGCTTTCTTT. Translation: CASSQVISNRGGWNTEAFF.